The 25 T cell receptor beta chains below come from one sample, sequenced in a study of CD8+ T cells in alopecia areata. Treatment in this sample: oral pan-JAK inhibitor, 5-10 mg twice daily. As the sequencing template, cDNA was produced by extracting RNA and reverse transcribing it. Assay used: immunoSEQ multiplex PCR; TCRdb lists only in-frame clones, some missing. The table has 110,000 to 150,000 clones, 45% to 65% seen once. The sample was CD8+ T cells sorted from blood, taken at week 4, from a patient treated with tofacitinib. The receptors originated from a human donor with alopecia areata.

V usage is TRBV29-1 and J usage is TRBJ2-3, with 8 bases that match TRBD1. Germline lookup yields CDR1 SQVTM and CDR2 ANQGSEA. J was trimmed by 1 base and V by 7 bases; bases with no gene match: 7. CDR3 length equals 14 residues. The CDR3 is CSATGAWRTDTQYF. CDR3 nucleotides: TGCAGCGCGACAGGGGCTTGGCGCACAGATACGCAGTATTTT.

The chain uses TRBV5-1 and TRBJ2-1, with D perhaps matching TRBD2 (6 bases). The CDR3 contains 12 residues. V shed 5 bases and J shed 10 bases, with 13 bases lying between them. CDR1 and CDR2 (germline): SGHRS, YFSETQ. Here the CDR3 DNA reads TGCGCCAGCAGTTTGTGGGGGGTCGAGCAGTTCTTC. This codes for CASSLWGVEQFF.

This chain connects TRBV2 to TRBJ2-4, with no clear D. The germline V gene encodes CDR1 SNHLY and CDR2 FYNNEI. The CDR3 loop spans 18 amino acids. The germline V and J ends were trimmed by 5 bases and 3 bases, with 23 bases remaining between them. Here the CDR3 DNA reads TGTGCCAGCAGTCCGCCGGGCCTCTATCCTGTGGTCAAAAACATTCAGTACTTC. Translating it yields CASSPPGLYPVVKNIQYF.

The chain is built from TRBV5-4 and TRBJ2-1; TRBD2 matches at 10 bases. Germline V lookup: CDR1 SGHNT, CDR2 YYREEE (reference sequence). The CDR3 sequence is 18 residues long. V lost 7 bases, J lost 0 bases, and 13 bases stayed unmatched. The CDR3 region is CASSVHPSSGSSYNEQFF. The CDR3 DNA follows: TGTGCCAGCTCGGTACACCCTTCTAGCGGGAGCTCCTACAATGAGCAGTTCTTC.

The gene calls are TRBV4-1 and TRBJ1-1; the D is unclear. V was pared by 0 bases and J by 4 bases, with 6 bases between. Per germline, CDR1 MGHRA and CDR2 YSYEKL. The CDR3 consists of 13 residues. CDR3 amino acids: CASSQDRPTEAFF. The CDR3 region has the DNA TGCGCCAGCAGCCAAGATCGACCCACTGAAGCTTTCTTT.

This sequence joins TRBV27 and TRBJ1-5; no reliable D call. Germline V gives CDR1 MNHEY, CDR2 SMNVEV (reference sequence). The CDR3 is made up of 15 amino acids. Deletions cut 7 bases from V and 2 bases from J, with 15 bases between. For the CDR3, the DNA is TGTGCCAGCAAACCGGGCCCCGGGGGCAATCAGCCCCAGCATTTT. This gives the protein CASKPGPGGNQPQHF.

The chain is built from TRBV7-9 and TRBJ2-7, with D tentatively TRBD1 or TRBD2 (5 bases each). CDR1 is SEHNR, CDR2 FQNEAQ, per germline (reference sequence). The ends were cut back, 5 bases at V and 3 bases at J, with 11 bases in the middle. The CDR3 runs 13 residues. The CDR3 here is CASSDGTSYEQYF. DNA for the CDR3: TGTGCCAGCAGCGATGGGACGAGCTACGAGCAGTACTTC.

The J gene is TRBJ2-1, the V gene TRBV25-1; D possibly uses TRBD1 or TRBD2 (5 bases each). From germline, CDR1 is MGHDK and CDR2 SYGVNS. The CDR3 loop spans 12 amino acids. Trimming removed 5 bases at V and 9 bases at J, with 11 bases between. The CDR3 DNA sequence: TGTGCCAGCAGTCCCTCGAGGGGTGAGCAGTTCTTC. Residues: CASSPSRGEQFF.

The chain carries TRBV7-9 and TRBJ2-3, with 10 positions matching TRBD2. Germline V CDR1 and CDR2: SEHNR, FQNEAQ (reference sequence). This CDR3 comprises 15 residues. V trimming: 5 bases; J trimming: 4 bases; junction bases outside the gene matches: 6. The CDR3 coding sequence is TGTGCCAGCAGCAGTCTAGCGGGGGCTGCAGATACGCAGTATTTT. Translation: CASSSLAGAADTQYF.

A single count supports this clone. CDR3 coding DNA: TGTGCCAGCAGTGAAGCAGGGAACTATGGCTACACCTTC. Translated, it gives CASSEAGNYGYTF. The chain is built from TRBV6-1 and TRBJ1-2; D not certain. The CDR3 is made up of 13 amino acids. Germline V gene sequence: CDR1 MNHNS, CDR2 SASEGT. Trimming cost V 0 bases and J 2 bases, with 4 bases left between them.

The chain joins TRBV4-1 to TRBJ1-3; a weak D match, TRBD1 (5 bases). The germline V gene encodes CDR1 MGHRA and CDR2 YSYEKL. The CDR3 has 15 residues. V was trimmed by 0 bases and J by 4 bases, leaving 10 bases between them. The CDR3 nucleotides read TGCGCCAGCAGCCAAGACCCAGGGAGAGGAAACACCATATATTTT. Encoded protein: CASSQDPGRGNTIYF.

This clone was seen a handful of times. The gene calls are TRBV2 and TRBJ2-7, with a possible D match to TRBD1 (6 bases). This CDR3 has 13 amino acids. Looked up from germline, CDR1 is SNHLY and CDR2 is FYNNEI. V was pared by 8 bases and J by 0 bases, with 11 bases between. The CDR3 sequence: CASRDMSSYEQYF. As DNA, the CDR3 is TGTGCCAGCCGGGACATGAGCTCCTACGAGCAGTACTTC.

The rearrangement joins TRBV29-1 to TRBJ2-1; 9 positions agree with TRBD2. V lost 0 bases to trimming and J lost 5 bases; unmatched junction nucleotides: 8. In germline, CDR1 is SQVTM, CDR2 ANQGSEA. The CDR3 is 16 amino acids. This CDR3 is CSVEDRVREGNNEQFF. The CDR3 nucleotides read TGCAGCGTTGAAGATCGGGTGCGGGAGGGAAACAATGAGCAGTTCTTC.

This sequence joins TRBV9 and TRBJ2-2; tentatively, D is TRBD1 (5 bases). CDR1 is SGDLS and CDR2 is YYNGEE in the germline V gene. V lost 2 bases and J 7 bases, leaving 18 bases between the germline ends. The CDR3 sequence is 16 residues long. The CDR3 DNA reads TGTGCCAGCAGCGTCGGGTTGGCAGGGCATAGCGGGGAGCTGTTTTTT. It specifies CASSVGLAGHSGELFF.

A remark on this clone: Mismatch with germline at one junction end may stem from a read error. This chain uses TRBV30 with TRBJ1-5; D might be TRBD1 (6 bases). The CDR3 spans 13 residues. CDR1 is GTSNPN and CDR2 is SVGIG in the germline V gene (reference sequence). CDR3 sequence (DNA): TGTGCCTGGAGTCCCCAGGGGAATCGGCCCCAGCATTTT. Protein product: CAWSPQGNRPQHF.

The chain is built from TRBV5-4 and TRBJ1-2; TRBD1 aligns across 7 bases. The junction had 9 bases not matched to a gene; V was cut back by 4 bases and J by 0 bases. The CDR3 loop spans 16 amino acids. Germline lookup yields CDR1 SGHNT and CDR2 YYREEE (reference sequence). The CDR3, as DNA: TGTGCCAGCAGCAAGATACAGGGGCCAACTAACTATGGCTACACCTTC. This gives the protein CASSKIQGPTNYGYTF.

The chain carries TRBV4-1 and TRBJ1-5; D uncertain. Germline V gene data show CDR1 as MGHRA and CDR2 as YSYEKL. The CDR3 sequence is 12 residues long. Trimming removed 2 bases at V and 4 bases at J, with 3 bases between. In nucleotides, the CDR3 is TGCGCCAGCAGCCAACCGAATCAGCCCCAGCATTTT. This encodes CASSQPNQPQHF.

CDR3 nucleotides: TGTGCCAGCAGCCCTCGACAGGGGGCGAGGGAGCAGTACTTC. Translated: CASSPRQGAREQYF. V gene TRBV9 combines with J gene TRBJ2-7; 10 bases align to TRBD1. The CDR3 contains 14 residues. Germline trimming cut 4 bases from V and 7 bases from J; bases unmatched to any gene: 8. Germline lookup yields CDR1 SGDLS and CDR2 YYNGEE. Using reference TRBV9 and TRBJ2-7 for the parts outside the CDR3, the full variable domain is DSGVTQTPKHLITATGQRVTLRCSPRSGDLSVYWYQQSLDQGLQFLIQYYNGEERAKGNILERFSAQQFPDLHSELNLSSLELGDSALYFCASSPRQGAREQYFGPGTRLTVT.

The table lists this clone with a count of one. The genes are TRBV30 and TRBJ2-3; no reliable D call. Per germline, CDR1 GTSNPN and CDR2 SVGIG (reference sequence). The CDR3 has 13 amino acids. V was cut by 1 base and J by 0 bases, with 5 bases left in between. CDR3 residues: CAWSEASTDTQYF. The CDR3 region has the DNA TGTGCCTGGAGTGAGGCTAGCACAGATACGCAGTATTTT.

This chain uses TRBV7-9 with TRBJ1-2; D perhaps matches TRBD1 (5 bases). Germline V CDR1 and CDR2: SEHNR, FQNEAQ (reference sequence). CDR3 length: 13 residues. V was trimmed by 4 bases and J by 3 bases, leaving 9 bases between them. CDR3 in DNA: TGTGCCAGCAGCTCTCAGGGAGACTATGGCTACACCTTC. Translating it yields CASSSQGDYGYTF.

As for this clone: The sample holds other DNA sequences that translate to the same CDR3. The CDR3 nucleotides read TGTGCCAGCAGCTTGGTTGGCTCCTACGAGCAGTACTTC. Amino acid sequence: CASSLVGSYEQYF. This sequence joins TRBV5-6 and TRBJ2-7; D uncertain. V lost 0 bases, J lost 0 bases, and 4 bases lay in between. The germline CDR1 and CDR2 sequences are SGHDT and YYEEEE. The CDR3 loop spans 13 amino acids.

The V gene is TRBV15, the J gene TRBJ2-7; D is ambiguous. Germline V gives CDR1 LNHNV, CDR2 YYDKDF (reference sequence). Trimming took 5 bases from V and 4 from J, leaving 9 bases between them. The CDR3 has 12 amino acids. DNA of the CDR3: TGTGCCACCAGCGGGCTGGGGTACGAGCAGTACTTC. This sequence encodes CATSGLGYEQYF.

In its sample, this clone was seen a few times. The chain is built from TRBV5-1 and TRBJ2-1, with 8 bases fitting TRBD1. Germline CDR1 reads SGHRS; CDR2 reads YFSETQ. V was clipped by 1 base and J by 6 bases; unmatched bases: 9. CDR3 length: 16 amino acids. The chain's CDR3 is CASSLHPDRVSNEQFF. CDR3 sequence (DNA): TGCGCCAGCAGCTTGCATCCGGACAGGGTCTCCAATGAGCAGTTCTTC.

Worth noting for this clone: This specimen includes other DNA sequences encoding the same CDR3. The chain is built from TRBV13 and TRBJ2-5; D remains unclear. The germline CDR1 and CDR2 sequences are PRHDT and FYEKMQ (reference sequence). The CDR3 is 13 residues long. V was cut by 0 bases and J by 4 bases, with 6 bases left in between. CDR3 protein: CASSLGRAETQYF. The DNA of the CDR3 is TGTGCCAGCAGCTTAGGACGAGCAGAGACCCAGTACTTC.

V and J are TRBV27 and TRBJ2-3; D is ambiguous. The length of the CDR3 is 11 residues. The V gene lost 7 bases and the J gene lost 5 bases, with 7 bases spanning the gap. Germline CDR1 is MNHEY and CDR2 is SMNVEV (reference sequence). Here the CDR3 DNA reads TGTGCCAGCACCTTTGGAGATACGCAGTATTTT. Residues: CASTFGDTQYF.